A selection of T cell receptor beta chains follows, all from one sample in a study of control samples from healthy donors and cancer patients. The repertoire was sequenced with immunoSEQ multiplex PCR; TCRdb's copy has only in-frame clones and lacks some. The table includes over 150,000 clones, approximately 91% detected once. Specimen: blood. These receptors were taken from a woman aged 40 to 49 in good health. Both conserved end residues are part of each CDR3. Fields, in order: J gene, clone size, D gene, CDR3 length, V gene, CDR3 protein, CDR3 DNA. The D gene is left open where the match is weak. Size is omitted from some rows. Given values are once, few, many or a class for expanded clones.

TRBJ2-5 | . | . | 12 | TRBV12-3/TRBV12-4 | CASCLAWETQYF | TGTGCCAGCTGTCTAGCGTGGGAGACCCAGTACTTC
TRBJ2-1 | . | . | 15 | TRBV10-3 | CAISGPPEGGNEQFF | TGTGCCATCAGTGGCCCCCCGGAGGGGGGCAATGAGCAGTTCTTC
TRBJ1-2 | . | TRBD1 | 14 | TRBV10-3 | CAISESDRGYGYTF | TGTGCCATCAGTGAGTCAGACAGGGGCTATGGCTACACCTTC
TRBJ2-1 | . | TRBD2 | 15 | TRBV30 | CAWRRGGFPNNEQFF | TGTGCCTGGAGACGGGGGGGGTTTCCCAACAATGAGCAGTTCTTC
TRBJ2-5 | . | TRBD2 | 16 | TRBV5-1 | CASSLTAGGPRETQYF | TGCGCCAGCAGCTTGACCGCGGGGGGGCCCCGGGAGACCCAGTACTTC
TRBJ2-3 | . | . | 18 | TRBV5-6 | CASSLIGFRGTSTDTQYF | TGTGCCAGCAGCTTGATTGGGTTTCGGGGGACTAGCACAGATACGCAGTATTTT
TRBJ2-3 | . | TRBD2 | 15 | TRBV24-1 | CATSEDSGGADTQYF | TGTGCCACCAGTGAGGATAGCGGGGGGGCAGATACGCAGTATTTT
TRBJ2-5 | . | TRBD2 | 14 | TRBV6-6 | CASSYRGREETQYF | TGTGCCAGCAGTTACCGTGGGAGGGAAGAGACCCAGTACTTC
TRBJ1-1 | once | . | 13 | TRBV5-1 | CASSFKVDTEAFF | TGCGCCAGCAGCTTTAAGGTGGACACTGAAGCTTTCTTT
TRBJ1-1 | . | . | 15 | TRBV9 | CASSAAGVRGTEAFF | TGTGCCAGCAGCGCCGCAGGGGTACGGGGCACTGAAGCTTTCTTT
TRBJ2-2 | . | TRBD2 | 16 | TRBV10-3 | CAISKLAGVNTGELFF | TGTGCCATCAGTAAACTAGCGGGGGTTAACACCGGGGAGCTGTTTTTT
TRBJ2-2 | . | . | 18 | TRBV7-3 | CASSRTGIGGQGAGELFF | TGTGCCAGCAGCCGAACCGGGATTGGGGGCCAGGGCGCCGGGGAGCTGTTTTTT
TRBJ2-5 | . | . | 15 | TRBV5-1 | CASSLEGGLGETQYF | TGCGCCAGCAGCTTGGAGGGCGGGCTCGGGGAGACCCAGTACTTC
TRBJ2-2 | . | TRBD2 | 15 | TRBV19 | CASCCGGGANGELFF | TGTGCCAGTTGCTGTGGCGGGGGGGCGAACGGGGAGCTGTTTTTT
TRBJ1-2 | . | . | 15 | TRBV7-9 | CASSVRDGGDYGYTF | TGTGCCAGCAGCGTACGGGACGGGGGGGACTATGGCTACACCTTC
TRBJ1-1 | . | TRBD1 | 14 | TRBV28 | CASSTTGGGTEAFF | TGTGCCAGCAGCACCACAGGGGGCGGCACTGAAGCTTTCTTT
TRBJ2-7 | . | TRBD1 | 14 | TRBV6-5 | CASSMDRGRYEQYF | TGTGCCAGCAGCATGGACAGGGGGCGTTACGAGCAGTACTTC
TRBJ1-1 | once | . | 14 | TRBV11-2 | CASSIGRGALEAFF | TGTGCCAGCAGCATCGGTCGGGGGGCCCTTGAAGCTTTCTTT
TRBJ1-3 | once | . | 13 | TRBV6-1 | CASSDWTEGPIYF | TGTGCCAGCAGTGATTGGACAGAGGGCCCCATATATTTT
TRBJ1-2 | . | . | 11 | TRBV14 | CASSQGIGYTF | TGTGCCAGCAGCCAAGGGATTGGCTACACCTTC
TRBJ1-3 | . | TRBD1 | 17 | TRBV3-1/TRBV3-2 | CASSQENGQGGGNTIYF | TGTGCCAGCAGCCAAGAGAACGGACAGGGGGGAGGAAACACCATATATTTT
TRBJ2-7 | few | . | 15 | TRBV19 | CASSTWTDGAYEQYF | TGTGCCAGTAGTACTTGGACAGATGGAGCCTACGAGCAGTACTTC
TRBJ2-2 | . | . | 16 | TRBV7-9 | CASSPPAQGNTGELFF | TGTGCCAGCAGCCCGCCGGCACAGGGGAACACCGGGGAGCTGTTTTTT
TRBJ1-1 | . | . | 14 | TRBV9 | CASSVTSLNTEAFF | TGTGCCAGCAGCGTAACCAGCCTGAACACTGAAGCTTTCTTT
TRBJ2-7 | . | . | 13 | TRBV5-8 | CASSPGFTYEQYF | TGTGCCAGCAGTCCGGGGTTTACCTACGAGCAGTACTTC
TRBJ1-5 | once | . | 13 | TRBV5-1 | CASSFSGDQPQHF | TGCGCCAGCAGCTTTTCGGGGGATCAGCCCCAGCATTTT
TRBJ1-2 | . | . | 17 | TRBV2 | CASRAGPPLLWEYGYTF | TGTGCCAGCAGGGCGGGACCCCCGTTATTATGGGAGTATGGCTACACCTTC
TRBJ1-3 | . | . | 16 | TRBV27 | CASSATKMGAGNTIYF | TGTGCCAGCAGTGCTACAAAGATGGGGGCTGGAAACACCATATATTTT
TRBJ1-4 | . | TRBD1 | 15 | TRBV19 | CASRDRDPQGEKLFF | TGTGCCAGCCGGGACAGAGACCCCCAGGGGGAAAAACTGTTTTTT
TRBJ1-4 | once | TRBD1 | 14 | TRBV5-1 | CASSRGTANEKLFF | TGCGCCAGCAGCCGCGGGACAGCTAATGAAAAACTGTTTTTT